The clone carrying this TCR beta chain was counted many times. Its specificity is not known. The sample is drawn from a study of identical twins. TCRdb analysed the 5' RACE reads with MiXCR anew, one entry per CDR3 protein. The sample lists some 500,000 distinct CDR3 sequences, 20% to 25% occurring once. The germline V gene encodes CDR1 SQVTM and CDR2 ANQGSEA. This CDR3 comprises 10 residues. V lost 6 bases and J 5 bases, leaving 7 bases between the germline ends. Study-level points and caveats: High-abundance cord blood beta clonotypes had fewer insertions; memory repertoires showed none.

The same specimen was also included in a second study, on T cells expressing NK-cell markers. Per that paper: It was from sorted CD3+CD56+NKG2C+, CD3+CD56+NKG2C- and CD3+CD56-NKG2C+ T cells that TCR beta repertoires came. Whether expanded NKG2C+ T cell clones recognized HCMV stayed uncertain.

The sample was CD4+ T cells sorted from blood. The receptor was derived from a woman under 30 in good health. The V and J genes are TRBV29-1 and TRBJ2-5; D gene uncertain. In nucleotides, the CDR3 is TGCAGCGTCTATGTGGAGACCCAGTACTTC. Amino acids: CSVYVETQYF.